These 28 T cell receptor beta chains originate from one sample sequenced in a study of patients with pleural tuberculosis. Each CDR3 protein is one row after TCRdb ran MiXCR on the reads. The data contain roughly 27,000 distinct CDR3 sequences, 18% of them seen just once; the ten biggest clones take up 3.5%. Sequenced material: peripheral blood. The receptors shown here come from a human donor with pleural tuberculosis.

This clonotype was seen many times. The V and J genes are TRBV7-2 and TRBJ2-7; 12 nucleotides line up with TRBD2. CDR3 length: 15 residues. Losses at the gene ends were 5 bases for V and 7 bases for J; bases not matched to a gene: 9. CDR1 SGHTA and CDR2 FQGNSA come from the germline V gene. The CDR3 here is CASSPTSGSWGEQYF. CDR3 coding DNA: TGTGCCAGCAGCCCGACTAGCGGGAGCTGGGGTGAGCAGTACTTC.

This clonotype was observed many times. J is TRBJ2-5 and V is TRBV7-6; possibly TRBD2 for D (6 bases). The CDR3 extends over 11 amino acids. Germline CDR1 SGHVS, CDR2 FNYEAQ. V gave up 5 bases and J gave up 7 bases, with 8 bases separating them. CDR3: CASSPGGTQYF. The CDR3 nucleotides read TGTGCCAGCAGCCCCGGGGGGACCCAGTACTTC.

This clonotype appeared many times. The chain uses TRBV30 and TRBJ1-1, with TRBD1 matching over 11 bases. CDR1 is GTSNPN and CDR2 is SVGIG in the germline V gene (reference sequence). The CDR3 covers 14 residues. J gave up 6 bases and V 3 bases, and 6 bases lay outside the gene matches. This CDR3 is CAWRLGQGASEAFF. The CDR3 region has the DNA TGTGCCTGGAGGTTAGGACAGGGGGCTTCTGAAGCTTTCTTT.

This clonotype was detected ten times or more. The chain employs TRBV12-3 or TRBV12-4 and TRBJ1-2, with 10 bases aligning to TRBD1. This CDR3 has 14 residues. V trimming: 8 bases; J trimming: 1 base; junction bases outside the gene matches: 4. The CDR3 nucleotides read TGTGCCAGCGCAGGGACAGGGGTTAACTATGGCTACACCTTC. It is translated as CASAGTGVNYGYTF.

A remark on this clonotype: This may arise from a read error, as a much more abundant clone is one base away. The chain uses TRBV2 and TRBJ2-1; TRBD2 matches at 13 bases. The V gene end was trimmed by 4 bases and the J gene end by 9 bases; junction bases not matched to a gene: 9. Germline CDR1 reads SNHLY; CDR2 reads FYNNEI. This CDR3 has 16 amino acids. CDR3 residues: CASSGTSGSSGSEQFF. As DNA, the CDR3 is TGTGCCAGCAGTGGGACTAGCGGGAGTTCAGGCAGTGAGCAGTTCTTC.

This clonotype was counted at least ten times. Written as DNA, the CDR3 is TGTGCCAGCATGCAAGGTCAGGGGGCTCAGCCCCAGCATTTT. Encoded protein: CASMQGQGAQPQHF. The chain carries TRBV2 and TRBJ1-5; 8 bases are a match to TRBD1. The length of the CDR3 is 14 residues. The germline V gene has CDR1 SNHLY and CDR2 FYNNEI. With V trimmed by 7 bases and J by 6 bases, 8 bases remained unmatched.

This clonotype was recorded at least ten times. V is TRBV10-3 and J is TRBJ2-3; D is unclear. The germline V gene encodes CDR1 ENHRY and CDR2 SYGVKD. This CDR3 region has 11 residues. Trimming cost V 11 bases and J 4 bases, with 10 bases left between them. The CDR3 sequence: CASAPADTQYF. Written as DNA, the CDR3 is TGTGCCTCAGCCCCCGCAGATACGCAGTATTTT.

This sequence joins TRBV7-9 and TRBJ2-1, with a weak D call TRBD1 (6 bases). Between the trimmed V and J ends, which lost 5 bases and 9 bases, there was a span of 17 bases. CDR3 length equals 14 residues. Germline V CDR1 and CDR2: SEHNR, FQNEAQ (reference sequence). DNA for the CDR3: TGTGCCAGCAGCCCTAGGACAGCGGATGGTGAGCAGTTCTTC. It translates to CASSPRTADGEQFF.

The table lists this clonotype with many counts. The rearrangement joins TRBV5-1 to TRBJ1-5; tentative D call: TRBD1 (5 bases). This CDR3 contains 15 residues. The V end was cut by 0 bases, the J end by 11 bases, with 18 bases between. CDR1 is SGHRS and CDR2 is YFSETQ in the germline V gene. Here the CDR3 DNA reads TGCGCCAGCAGCTTGGATCCGGGGGAATTTGCAGCCCAGCATTTT. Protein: CASSLDPGEFAAQHF.

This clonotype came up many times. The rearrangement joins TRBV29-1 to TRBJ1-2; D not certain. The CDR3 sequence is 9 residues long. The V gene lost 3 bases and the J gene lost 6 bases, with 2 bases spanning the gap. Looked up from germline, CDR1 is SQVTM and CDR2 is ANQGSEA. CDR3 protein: CSVDNGYTF. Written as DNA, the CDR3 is TGCAGCGTTGACAATGGCTACACCTTC.

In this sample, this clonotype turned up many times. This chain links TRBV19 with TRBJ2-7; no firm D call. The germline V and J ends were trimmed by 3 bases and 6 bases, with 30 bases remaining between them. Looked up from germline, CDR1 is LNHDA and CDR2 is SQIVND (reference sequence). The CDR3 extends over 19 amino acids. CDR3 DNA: TGTGCCAGTAGTATTAGGTCCTCTGATGTCGGCCAGCCAACCACCGAGCAGTACTTC. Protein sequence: CASSIRSSDVGQPTTEQYF.

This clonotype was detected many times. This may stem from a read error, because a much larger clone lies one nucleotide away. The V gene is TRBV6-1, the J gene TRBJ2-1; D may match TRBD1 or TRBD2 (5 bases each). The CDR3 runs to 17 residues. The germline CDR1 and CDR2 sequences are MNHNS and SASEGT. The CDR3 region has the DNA TGTGCCAGCATCACTAGGGGAAACCCGGGCTCCTACAATGAGCAGCTCTTC. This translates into CASITRGNPGSYNEQLF.

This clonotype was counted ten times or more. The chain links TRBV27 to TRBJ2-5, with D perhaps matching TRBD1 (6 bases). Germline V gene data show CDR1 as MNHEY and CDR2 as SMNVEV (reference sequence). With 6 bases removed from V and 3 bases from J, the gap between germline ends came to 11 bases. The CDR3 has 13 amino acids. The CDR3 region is CASSSRTEETQYF. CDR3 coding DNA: TGTGCCAGCAGCTCCAGGACAGAAGAGACCCAGTACTTC.

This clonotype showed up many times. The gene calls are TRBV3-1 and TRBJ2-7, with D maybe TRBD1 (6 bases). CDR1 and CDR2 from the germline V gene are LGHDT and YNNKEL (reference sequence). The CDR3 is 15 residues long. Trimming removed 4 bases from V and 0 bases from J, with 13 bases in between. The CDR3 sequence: CASSPKTGSSYEQYF. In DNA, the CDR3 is TGTGCCAGCAGCCCGAAAACAGGGAGCTCCTACGAGCAGTACTTC.

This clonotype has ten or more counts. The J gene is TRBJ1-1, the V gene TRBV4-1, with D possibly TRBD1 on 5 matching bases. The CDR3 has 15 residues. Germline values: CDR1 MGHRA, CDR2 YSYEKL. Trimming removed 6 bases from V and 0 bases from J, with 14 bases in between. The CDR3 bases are TGCGCCAGCAGTTTGAACAGGCAAATGAACACTGAAGCTTTCTTT. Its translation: CASSLNRQMNTEAFF.

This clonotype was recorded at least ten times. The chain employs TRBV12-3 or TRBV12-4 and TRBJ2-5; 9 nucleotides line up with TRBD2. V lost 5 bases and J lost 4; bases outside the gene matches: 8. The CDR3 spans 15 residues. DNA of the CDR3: TGTGCCAGCAGTCCAAATAGCGGGGGCGGAGAGACCCAGTACTTC. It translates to CASSPNSGGGETQYF.

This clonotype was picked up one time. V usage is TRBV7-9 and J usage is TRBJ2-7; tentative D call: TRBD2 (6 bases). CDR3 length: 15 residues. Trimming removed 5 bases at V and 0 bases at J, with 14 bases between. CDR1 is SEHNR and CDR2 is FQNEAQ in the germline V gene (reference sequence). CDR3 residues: CASSQEAGSSYEQYF. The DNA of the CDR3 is TGTGCCAGCAGCCAAGAGGCGGGGAGCTCCTACGAGCAGTACTTC.

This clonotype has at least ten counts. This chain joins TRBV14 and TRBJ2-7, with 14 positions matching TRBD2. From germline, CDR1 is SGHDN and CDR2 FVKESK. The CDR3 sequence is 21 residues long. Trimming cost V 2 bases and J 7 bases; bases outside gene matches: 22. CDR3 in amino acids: CASSQRTGGAYGLAGGSEQYF. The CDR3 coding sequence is TGTGCCAGCAGCCAAAGGACAGGGGGTGCCTACGGACTAGCGGGAGGCTCGGAGCAGTACTTC.

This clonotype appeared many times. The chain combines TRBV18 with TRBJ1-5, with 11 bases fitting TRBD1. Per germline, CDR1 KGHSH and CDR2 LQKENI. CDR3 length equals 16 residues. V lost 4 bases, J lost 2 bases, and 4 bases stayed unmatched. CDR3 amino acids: CASSLDRGLGNQPQHF. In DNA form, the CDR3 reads TGTGCCAGCTCACTGGACAGGGGGCTTGGCAATCAGCCCCAGCATTTT.

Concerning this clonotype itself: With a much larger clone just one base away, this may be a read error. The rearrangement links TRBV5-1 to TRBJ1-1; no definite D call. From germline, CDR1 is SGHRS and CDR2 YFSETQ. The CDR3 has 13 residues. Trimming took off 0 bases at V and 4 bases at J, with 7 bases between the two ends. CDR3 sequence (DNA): TGCGCCAGCAGCTTGGGTTTCGGCACTGAAGCTTTCTTT. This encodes CASSLGFGTEAFF.

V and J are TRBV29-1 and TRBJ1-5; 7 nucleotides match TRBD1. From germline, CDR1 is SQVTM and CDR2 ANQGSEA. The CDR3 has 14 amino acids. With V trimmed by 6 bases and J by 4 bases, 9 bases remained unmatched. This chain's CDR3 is CSVILQGRNQPQHF. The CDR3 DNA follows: TGCAGCGTCATTCTACAGGGGAGAAATCAGCCCCAGCATTTT.

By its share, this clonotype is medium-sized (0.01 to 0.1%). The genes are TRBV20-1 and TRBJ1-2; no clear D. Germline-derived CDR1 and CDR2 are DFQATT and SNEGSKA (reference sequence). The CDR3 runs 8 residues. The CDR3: CADYGYTF. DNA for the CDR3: TGCGCAGACTATGGCTACACCTTC.

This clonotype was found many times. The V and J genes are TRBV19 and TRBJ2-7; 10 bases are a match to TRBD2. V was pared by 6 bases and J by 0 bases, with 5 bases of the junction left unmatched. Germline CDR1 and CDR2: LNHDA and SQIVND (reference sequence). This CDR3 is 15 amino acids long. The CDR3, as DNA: TGTGCCAGTAGGACAACTAGCGGGACCTCCTACGAGCAGTACTTC. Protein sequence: CASRTTSGTSYEQYF.

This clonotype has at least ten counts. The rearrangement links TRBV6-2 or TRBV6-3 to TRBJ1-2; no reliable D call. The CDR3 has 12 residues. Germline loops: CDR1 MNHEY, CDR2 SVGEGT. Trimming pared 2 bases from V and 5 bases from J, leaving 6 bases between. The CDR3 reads CASSYGSYGYTF. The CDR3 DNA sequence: TGTGCCAGCAGTTACGGGTCGTATGGCTACACCTTC.

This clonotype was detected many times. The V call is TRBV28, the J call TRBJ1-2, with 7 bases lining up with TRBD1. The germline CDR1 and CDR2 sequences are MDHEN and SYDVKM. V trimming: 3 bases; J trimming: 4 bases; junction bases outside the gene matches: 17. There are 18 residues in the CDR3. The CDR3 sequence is CASSFPDRVEGSRYGYTF. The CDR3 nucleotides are TGTGCCAGCAGTTTTCCTGACAGGGTAGAAGGCAGTCGCTATGGCTACACCTTC.

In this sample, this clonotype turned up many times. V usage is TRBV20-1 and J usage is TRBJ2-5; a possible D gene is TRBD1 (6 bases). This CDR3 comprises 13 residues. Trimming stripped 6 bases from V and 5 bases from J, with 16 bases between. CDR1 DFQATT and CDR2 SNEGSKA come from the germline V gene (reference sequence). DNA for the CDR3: TGCAGTGCCCTAGCATCAGGGGTGGAGACCCAGTACTTC. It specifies CSALASGVETQYF.

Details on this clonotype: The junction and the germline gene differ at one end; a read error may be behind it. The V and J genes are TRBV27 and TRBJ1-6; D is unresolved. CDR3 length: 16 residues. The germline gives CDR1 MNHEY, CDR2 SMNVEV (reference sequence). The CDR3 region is CASSPIQRGWSSPPHF. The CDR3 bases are TGTGCCAGCAGCCCCATCCAACGGGGTTGGAGTTCACCCCCCCACTTT.

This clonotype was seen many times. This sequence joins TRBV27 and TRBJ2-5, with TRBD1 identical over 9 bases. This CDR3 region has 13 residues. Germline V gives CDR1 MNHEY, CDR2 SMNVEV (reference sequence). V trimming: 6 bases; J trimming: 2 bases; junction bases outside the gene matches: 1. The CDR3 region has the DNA TGTGCCAGCAGGGGACAGGGACAAGAGACCCAGTACTTC. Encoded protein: CASRGQGQETQYF.